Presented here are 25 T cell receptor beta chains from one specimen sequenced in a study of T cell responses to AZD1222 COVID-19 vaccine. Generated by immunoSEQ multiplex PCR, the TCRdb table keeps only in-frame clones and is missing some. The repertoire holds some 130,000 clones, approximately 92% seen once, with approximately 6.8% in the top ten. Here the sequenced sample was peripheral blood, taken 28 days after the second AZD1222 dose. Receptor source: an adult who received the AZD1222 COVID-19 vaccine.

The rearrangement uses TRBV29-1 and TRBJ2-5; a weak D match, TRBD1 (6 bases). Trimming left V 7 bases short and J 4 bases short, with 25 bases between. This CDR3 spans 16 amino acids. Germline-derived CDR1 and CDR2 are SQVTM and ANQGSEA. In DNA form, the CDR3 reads TGCAGCGCTACTATTCCGGACAGTCGGTCTGGAGAGACCCAGTACTTC. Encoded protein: CSATIPDSRSGETQYF.

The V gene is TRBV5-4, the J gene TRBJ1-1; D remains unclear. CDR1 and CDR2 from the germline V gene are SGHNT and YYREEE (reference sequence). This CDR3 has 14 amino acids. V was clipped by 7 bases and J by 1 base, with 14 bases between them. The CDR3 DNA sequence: TGTGCCAGCGGATTCGTAGACCCGAACACTGAAGCTTTCTTT. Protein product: CASGFVDPNTEAFF.

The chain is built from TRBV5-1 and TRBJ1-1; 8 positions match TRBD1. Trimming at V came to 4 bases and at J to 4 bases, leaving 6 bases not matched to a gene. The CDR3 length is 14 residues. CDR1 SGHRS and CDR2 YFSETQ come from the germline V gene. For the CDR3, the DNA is TGCGCCAGCAGCAAAGACAGGGGACTCACTGAAGCTTTCTTT. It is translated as CASSKDRGLTEAFF.

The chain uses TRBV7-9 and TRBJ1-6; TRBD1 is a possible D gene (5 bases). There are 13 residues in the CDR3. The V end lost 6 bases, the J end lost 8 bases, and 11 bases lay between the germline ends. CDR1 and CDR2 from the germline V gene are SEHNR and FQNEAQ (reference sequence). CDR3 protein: CASRGIGDSPLHF. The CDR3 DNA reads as TGTGCCAGCAGAGGGATAGGGGATTCACCCCTCCACTTT.

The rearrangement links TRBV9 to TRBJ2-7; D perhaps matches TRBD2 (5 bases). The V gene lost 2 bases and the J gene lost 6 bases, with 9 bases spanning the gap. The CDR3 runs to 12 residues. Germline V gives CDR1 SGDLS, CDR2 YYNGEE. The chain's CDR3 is CASSVNEGEQYF. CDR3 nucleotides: TGTGCCAGCAGCGTTAATGAGGGCGAGCAGTACTTC.

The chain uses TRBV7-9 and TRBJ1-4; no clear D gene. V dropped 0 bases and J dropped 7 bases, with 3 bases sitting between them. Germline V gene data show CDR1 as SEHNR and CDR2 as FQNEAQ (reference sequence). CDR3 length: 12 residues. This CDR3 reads CASSLAFEKLFF. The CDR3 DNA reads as TGTGCCAGCAGCTTAGCGTTTGAAAAACTGTTTTTT.

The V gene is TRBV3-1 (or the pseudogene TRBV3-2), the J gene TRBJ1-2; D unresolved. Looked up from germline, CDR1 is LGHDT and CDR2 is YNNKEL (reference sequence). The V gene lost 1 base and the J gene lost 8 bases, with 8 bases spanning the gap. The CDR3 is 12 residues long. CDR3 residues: CASSQAGFGYTF. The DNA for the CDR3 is TGTGCCAGCAGCCAAGCGGGGTTCGGCTACACCTTC.

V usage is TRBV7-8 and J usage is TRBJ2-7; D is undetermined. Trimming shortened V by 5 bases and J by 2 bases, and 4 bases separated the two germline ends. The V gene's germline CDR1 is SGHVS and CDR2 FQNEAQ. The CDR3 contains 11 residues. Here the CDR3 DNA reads TGTGCCAGCAGCATTACCTACGAGCAGTACTTC. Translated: CASSITYEQYF.

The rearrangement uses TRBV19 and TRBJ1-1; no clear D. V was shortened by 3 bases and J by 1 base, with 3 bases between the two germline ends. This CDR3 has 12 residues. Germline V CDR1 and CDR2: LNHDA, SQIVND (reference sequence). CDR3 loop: CASSMSNTEAFF. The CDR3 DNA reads TGTGCCAGTAGTATGTCGAACACTGAAGCTTTCTTT.

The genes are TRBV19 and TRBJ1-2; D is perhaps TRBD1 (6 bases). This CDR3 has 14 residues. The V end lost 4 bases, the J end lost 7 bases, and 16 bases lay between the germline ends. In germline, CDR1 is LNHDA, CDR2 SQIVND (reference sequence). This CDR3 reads CASSSQGLVFGYTF. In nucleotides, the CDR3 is TGTGCCAGTAGTAGCCAGGGGCTGGTGTTTGGCTACACCTTC.

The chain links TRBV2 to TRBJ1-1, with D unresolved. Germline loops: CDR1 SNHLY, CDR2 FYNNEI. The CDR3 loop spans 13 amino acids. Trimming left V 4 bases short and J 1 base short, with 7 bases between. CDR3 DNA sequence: TGTGCCAGCAGTGCCGGGCAGAACACTGAAGCTTTCTTT. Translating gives CASSAGQNTEAFF.

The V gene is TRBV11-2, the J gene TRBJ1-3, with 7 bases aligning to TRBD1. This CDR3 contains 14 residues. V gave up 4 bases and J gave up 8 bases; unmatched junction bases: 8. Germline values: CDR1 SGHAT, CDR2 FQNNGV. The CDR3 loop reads CASSSYRDRDTIYF. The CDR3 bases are TGTGCCAGCAGCTCATACCGGGACAGAGACACCATATATTTT.

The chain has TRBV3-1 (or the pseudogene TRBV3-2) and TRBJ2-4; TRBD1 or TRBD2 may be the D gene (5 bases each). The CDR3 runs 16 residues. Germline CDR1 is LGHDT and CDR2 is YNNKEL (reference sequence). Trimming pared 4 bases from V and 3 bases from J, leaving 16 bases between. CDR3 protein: CASSLRDGARKNIQYF. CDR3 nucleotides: TGTGCCAGCAGCCTTAGAGACGGGGCCCGCAAAAACATTCAGTACTTC.

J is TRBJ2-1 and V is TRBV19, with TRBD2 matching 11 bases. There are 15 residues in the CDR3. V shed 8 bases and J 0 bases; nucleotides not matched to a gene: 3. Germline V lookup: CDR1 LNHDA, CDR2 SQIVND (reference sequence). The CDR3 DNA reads TGTGCCAGTTCTAGCGGGGGGAGCTCCTACAATGAGCAGTTCTTC. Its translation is CASSSGGSSYNEQFF.

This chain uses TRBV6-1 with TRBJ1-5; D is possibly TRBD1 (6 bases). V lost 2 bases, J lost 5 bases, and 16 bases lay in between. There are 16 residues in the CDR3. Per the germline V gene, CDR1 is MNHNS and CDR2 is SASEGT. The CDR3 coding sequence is TGTGCCAGCAGTGAAATCCTCGGACAGCGATATCAGCCCCAGCATTTT. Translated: CASSEILGQRYQPQHF.

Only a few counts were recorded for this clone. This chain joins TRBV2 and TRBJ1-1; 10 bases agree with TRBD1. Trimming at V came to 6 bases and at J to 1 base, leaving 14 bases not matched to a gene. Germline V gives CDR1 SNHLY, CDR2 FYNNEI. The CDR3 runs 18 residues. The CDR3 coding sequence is TGTGCCAGCAGGAGCCGGGACAGGGGAAGGCGTGGGAACACTGAAGCTTTCTTT. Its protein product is CASRSRDRGRRGNTEAFF.

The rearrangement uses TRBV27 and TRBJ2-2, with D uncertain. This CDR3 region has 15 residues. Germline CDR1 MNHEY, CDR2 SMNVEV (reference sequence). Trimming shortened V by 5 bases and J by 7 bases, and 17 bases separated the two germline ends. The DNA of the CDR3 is TGTGCCAGCAGTCCACTCCCCGATCTCGGCGGGGAGCTGTTTTTT. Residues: CASSPLPDLGGELFF.

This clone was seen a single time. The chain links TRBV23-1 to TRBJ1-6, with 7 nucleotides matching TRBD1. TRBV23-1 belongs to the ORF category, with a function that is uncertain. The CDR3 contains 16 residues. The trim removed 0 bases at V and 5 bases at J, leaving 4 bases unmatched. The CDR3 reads CASSQSGTADNSPLHF. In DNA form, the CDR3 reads TGCGCCAGCAGTCAATCGGGGACAGCCGATAATTCACCCCTCCACTTT.

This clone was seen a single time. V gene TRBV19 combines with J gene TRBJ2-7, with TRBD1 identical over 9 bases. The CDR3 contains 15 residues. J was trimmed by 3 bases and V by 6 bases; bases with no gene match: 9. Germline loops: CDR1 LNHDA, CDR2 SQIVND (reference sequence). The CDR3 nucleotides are TGTGCCAGTAGCATCACAGGGGGCGATTTCTACGAGCAGTACTTC. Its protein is CASSITGGDFYEQYF.

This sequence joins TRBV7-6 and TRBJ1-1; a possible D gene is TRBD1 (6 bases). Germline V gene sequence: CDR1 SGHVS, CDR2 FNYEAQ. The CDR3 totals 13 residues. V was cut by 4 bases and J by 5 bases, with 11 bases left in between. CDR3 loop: CASSSTGITEAFF. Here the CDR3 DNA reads TGTGCCAGCAGCTCCACAGGGATTACTGAAGCTTTCTTT.

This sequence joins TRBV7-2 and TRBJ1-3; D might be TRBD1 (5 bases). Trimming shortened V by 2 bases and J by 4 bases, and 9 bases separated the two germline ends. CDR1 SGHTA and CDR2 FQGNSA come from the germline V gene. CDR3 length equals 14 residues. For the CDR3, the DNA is TGTGCCAGCAGCTTACAGGGAGGAGGAAACACCATATATTTT. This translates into CASSLQGGGNTIYF.

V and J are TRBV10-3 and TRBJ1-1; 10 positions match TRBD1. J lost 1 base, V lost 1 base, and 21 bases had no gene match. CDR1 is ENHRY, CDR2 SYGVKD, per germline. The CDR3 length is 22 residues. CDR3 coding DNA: TGTGCCATCAGTGAGTTCCCCTTTCCAACGGGACAGGGGACAAGAAAGAACACTGAAGCTTTCTTT. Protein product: CAISEFPFPTGQGTRKNTEAFF.

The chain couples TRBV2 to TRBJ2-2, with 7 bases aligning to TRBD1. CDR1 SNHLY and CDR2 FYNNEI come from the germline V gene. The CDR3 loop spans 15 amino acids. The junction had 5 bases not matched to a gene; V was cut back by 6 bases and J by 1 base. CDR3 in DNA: TGTGCCAGCAGCATAAGACAGGGGAACACCGGGGAGCTGTTTTTT. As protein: CASSIRQGNTGELFF. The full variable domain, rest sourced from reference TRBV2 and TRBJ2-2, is EPEVTQTPSHQVTQMGQEVILRCVPISNHLYFYWYRQILGQKVEFLVSFYNNEISEKSEIFDDQFSVERPDGSNFTLKIRSTKLEDSAMYFCASSIRQGNTGELFFGEGSRLTVL.

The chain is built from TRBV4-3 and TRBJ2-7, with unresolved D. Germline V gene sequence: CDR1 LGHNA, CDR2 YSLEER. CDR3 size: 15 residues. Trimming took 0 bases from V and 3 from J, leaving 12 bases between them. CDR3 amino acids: CASSQDRAGSYEQYF. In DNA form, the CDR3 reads TGCGCCAGCAGCCAAGATCGGGCAGGAAGCTACGAGCAGTACTTC.

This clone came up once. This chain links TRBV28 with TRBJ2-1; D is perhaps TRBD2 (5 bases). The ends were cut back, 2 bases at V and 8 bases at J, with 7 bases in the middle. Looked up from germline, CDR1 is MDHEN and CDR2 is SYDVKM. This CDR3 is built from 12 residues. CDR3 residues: CASSLARDEQFF. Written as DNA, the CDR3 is TGTGCCAGCAGTTTAGCGCGGGATGAGCAGTTCTTC.